Presented here are 19 T cell receptor beta chains from one specimen sequenced in a study of T-cell memory formation after mild COVID-19. TCRdb reprocessed the 5' RACE reads via MiXCR and lists one record per CDR3 protein. Seen here are roughly 250,000 distinct CDR3 sequences, roughly 15% observed once, and the top ten hold around 3.4%. The sample was PBMCs or a T cell subset sorted from them (not recorded which). The receptors shown here come from a man between 18 and 29 years old who had mild COVID-19 (a few samples of this study predate the infection). Cell type and time point are not known.

For this clonotype: A much larger clone differs by one base, so this may be a read error. The chain uses TRBV7-6 and TRBJ2-3; possible D gene TRBD2, 6 bases. Germline V gives CDR1 SGHVS, CDR2 FNYEAQ. V was cut by 4 bases and J by 4 bases, with 6 bases left in between. CDR3 length: 12 amino acids. The CDR3 region is CASSSSADTQYF. In nucleotides, the CDR3 is TGTGCCAGCAGCTCTAGCGCAGATACGCAGTATTTT.

This clonotype came up a few times. CDR3 coding DNA: TGTGCCAGCAGCTTAGGGACAGGGTTACGTGAGCAGTTCTTC. This translates into CASSLGTGLREQFF. The V gene is TRBV11-2, the J gene TRBJ2-1; 8 nucleotides agree with TRBD1. The V and J ends lost 1 base and 9 bases, in that order; junction bases with no gene match: 5. The CDR3 totals 14 residues. CDR1 is SGHAT and CDR2 is FQNNGV in the germline V gene.

This clonotype was detected ten times or more. V gene TRBV28 combines with J gene TRBJ1-2; D gene ambiguous. This CDR3 is built from 13 residues. Germline V gives CDR1 MDHEN, CDR2 SYDVKM. The germline V and J ends were trimmed by 7 bases and 1 base, with 10 bases remaining between them. CDR3 residues: CASTPGYNYGYTF. The CDR3 DNA reads as TGTGCCAGCACTCCGGGATATAACTATGGCTACACCTTC.

J is TRBJ2-5 and V is TRBV5-4; no clear D gene. Trimming took 3 bases from V and 3 from J, leaving 12 bases between them. The CDR3 consists of 14 residues. CDR1 SGHNT and CDR2 YYREEE come from the germline V gene (reference sequence). CDR3 in amino acids: CASSSPSGEETQYF. CDR3 coding DNA: TGTGCCAGCAGCTCCCCCTCAGGAGAAGAGACCCAGTACTTC.

The sample holds a few counts of this clonotype. The chain employs TRBV20-1 and TRBJ1-2, with 7 bases that match TRBD1. The germline gives CDR1 DFQATT, CDR2 SNEGSKA (reference sequence). CDR3 length equals 13 residues. The V gene end was trimmed by 6 bases and the J gene end by 7 bases; junction bases not matched to a gene: 11. CDR3 protein: CSAADRLDPGYTF. Written as DNA, the CDR3 is TGCAGTGCCGCGGACAGGTTAGATCCTGGCTACACCTTC.

Only a few counts were recorded for this clonotype. The V and J genes are TRBV3-1 and TRBJ1-6, with a weak D call TRBD1 (5 bases). The V gene lost 1 base and the J gene lost 12 bases, with 10 bases spanning the gap. This CDR3 region has 13 residues. The germline V gene encodes CDR1 LGHDT and CDR2 YNNKEL (reference sequence). Here the CDR3 DNA reads TGTGCCAGCAGCCAAGGAGGGGCTTTACCCCTCCACTTT. It specifies CASSQGGALPLHF. Together with reference TRBV3-1 and TRBJ1-6, the CDR3 gives the full variable domain: DTAVSQTPKYLVTQMGNDKSIKCEQNLGHDTMYWYKQDSKKFLKIMFSYNNKELIINETVPNRFSPKSPDKAHLNLHINSLELGDSAVYFCASSQGGALPLHFGNGTRLTVT.

This chain connects TRBV6-5 to TRBJ1-2; D remains ambiguous. CDR3 size: 13 residues. Germline CDR1 and CDR2: MNHEY and SVGAGI. Trimming took off 5 bases at V and 4 bases at J, with 11 bases between the two ends. The CDR3 region has the DNA TGTGCCAGCAGTCCGGATCCGGGCTATGGCTACACCTTC. It specifies CASSPDPGYGYTF.

This clonotype was counted once. The V gene is TRBV6-5, the J gene TRBJ1-2; a weak D match, TRBD1 (6 bases). Per germline, CDR1 MNHEY and CDR2 SVGAGI. This CDR3 contains 14 residues. The V end lost 4 bases, the J end lost 4 bases, and 13 bases lay between the germline ends. Here the CDR3 reads CASSFVGAFYGYTF. For the CDR3, the DNA is TGTGCCAGCAGTTTCGTGGGGGCATTCTATGGCTACACCTTC.

This clonotype was picked up a small number of times. The V and J genes are TRBV12-3 or TRBV12-4 and TRBJ1-5, with 7 nucleotides matching TRBD1. J was trimmed by 7 bases and V by 6 bases; bases with no gene match: 6. This CDR3 contains 13 residues. CDR3 DNA: TGTGCCAGCAGCTGGGACAGACTCCAGCCCCAGCATTTT. Translating it yields CASSWDRLQPQHF.

This clonotype was detected a few times. CDR3 residues: CASSVVGVNEQFF. DNA for the CDR3: TGCGCCAGCTCCGTGGTCGGGGTCAATGAGCAGTTCTTC. This chain uses TRBV5-1 with TRBJ2-1; tentatively, D is TRBD2 (5 bases). Germline CDR1 and CDR2: SGHRS and YFSETQ. This CDR3 is 13 amino acids long. Trimming took 7 bases from V and 6 from J, leaving 14 bases between them.

This clonotype turned up a few times. The junction departs from germline at one end; a sequencing error may be responsible. The genes are TRBV5-5 and TRBJ1-3; 7 bases are shared with TRBD1. This CDR3 has 13 residues. Germline CDR1 reads SGHKS; CDR2 reads YYEKEE (reference sequence). CDR3 residues: CASSPGQGEVFHF. The CDR3 bases are TGTGCCAGCAGCCCGGGCCAGGGGGAGGTTTTTCATTTT.

The sample holds a few counts of this clonotype. The gene calls are TRBV10-3 and TRBJ2-5, with 14 bases that match TRBD2. This CDR3 has 16 residues. The ends lost 10 bases at V and 4 bases at J; junction bases unmatched: 11. Germline assignment: CDR1 ENHRY and CDR2 SYGVKD. CDR3 in amino acids: CATGTSGGGSGETQYF. The CDR3 bases are TGTGCCACCGGGACTAGCGGGGGAGGATCCGGAGAGACCCAGTACTTC.

The chain employs TRBV6-5 and TRBJ1-1, with D possibly matching TRBD1 (5 bases). Germline CDR1 reads MNHEY; CDR2 reads SVGAGI. The CDR3 is 18 amino acids. Trimming took 0 bases from V and 4 from J, leaving 21 bases between them. The CDR3, as DNA: TGTGCCAGCAGTTACTCGAATCGGCCGGGGCCCTTTCCCACTGAAGCTTTCTTT. It yields the protein CASSYSNRPGPFPTEAFF.

This clonotype was observed many times. The rearrangement links TRBV7-2 to TRBJ1-6; 9 nucleotides match TRBD1. The CDR3 sequence is 15 residues long. J lost 10 bases, V lost 5 bases, and 9 bases had no gene match. CDR1 SGHTA and CDR2 FQGNSA come from the germline V gene. In DNA, the CDR3 is TGTGCCAGCAGCCCGGGACAGGGTTTAACCTCACCCCTCCACTTT. This encodes CASSPGQGLTSPLHF.

The rearrangement joins TRBV20-1 to TRBJ2-1, with D unclear. V was clipped by 3 bases and J by 0 bases, with 6 bases between them. The CDR3 contains 13 residues. Germline V gives CDR1 DFQATT, CDR2 SNEGSKA (reference sequence). CDR3 sequence reads: CSASRSSYNEQFF. The CDR3 DNA follows: TGCAGTGCTAGTCGGTCCTCCTACAATGAGCAGTTCTTC.

The chain has TRBV10-3 and TRBJ1-5; TRBD1 is a possible D gene (6 bases). Germline assignment: CDR1 ENHRY and CDR2 SYGVKD. The CDR3 runs to 14 residues. Deletions cut 10 bases from V and 7 bases from J, with 20 bases between. The CDR3 loop reads CATSTGGSNQPQHF. The CDR3 nucleotides read TGTGCCACGTCGACAGGAGGTTCAAACCAGCCCCAGCATTTT.

This chain uses TRBV5-4 with TRBJ1-1; possibly TRBD1 for D (5 bases). The CDR3 extends over 12 amino acids. V was clipped by 7 bases and J by 4 bases, with 11 bases between them. Per the germline V gene, CDR1 is SGHNT and CDR2 is YYREEE (reference sequence). The CDR3 sequence: CASGLDSTEAFF. CDR3 in DNA: TGTGCCAGCGGGTTAGACAGCACTGAAGCTTTCTTT.

The genes are TRBV5-1 and TRBJ1-5; the D gene is possibly TRBD1 (6 bases). Trimming stripped 4 bases from V and 3 bases from J, with 17 bases between. The CDR3 extends over 16 amino acids. Germline assignment: CDR1 SGHRS and CDR2 YFSETQ. CDR3 amino acids: CASSPGSGTTNQPQHF. The CDR3 region has the DNA TGCGCCAGCAGCCCGGGTAGTGGGACAACCAATCAGCCCCAGCATTTT. Using reference TRBV5-1 and TRBJ1-5 for the parts outside the CDR3, the full variable domain is KAGVTQTPRYLIKTRGQQVTLSCSPISGHRSVSWYQQTPGQGLQFLFEYFSETQRNKGNFPGRFSGRQFSNSRSEMNVSTLELGDSALYLCASSPGSGTTNQPQHFGDGTRLSIL.

This chain joins TRBV5-1 and TRBJ1-5; D gene unclear. CDR1 and CDR2 from the germline V gene are SGHRS and YFSETQ. This CDR3 has 14 amino acids. The V end lost 0 bases, the J end lost 0 bases, and 4 bases lay between the germline ends. CDR3 bases: TGCGCCAGCAGCTTGGGCCATAGCAATCAGCCCCAGCATTTT. Protein product: CASSLGHSNQPQHF. Full variable domain (outside the CDR3, taken from reference TRBV5-1 and TRBJ1-5): KAGVTQTPRYLIKTRGQQVTLSCSPISGHRSVSWYQQTPGQGLQFLFEYFSETQRNKGNFPGRFSGRQFSNSRSEMNVSTLELGDSALYLCASSLGHSNQPQHFGDGTRLSIL.